Following are 32 T cell receptor beta chains from one sample sequenced in a study of T cell responses to AZD1222 COVID-19 vaccine. Only in-frame clones appear in the TCRdb table, and some are missing; sequencing was by immunoSEQ multiplex PCR. The profile shows roughly 100,000 clones, roughly 89% of them singletons. Sequencing used peripheral blood, obtained on day 0 of AZD1222 vaccination. These receptors all come from an adult in good health.

The sample holds one count of this clone. This chain uses TRBV19 with TRBJ2-7, with 12 nucleotides matching TRBD2. CDR1 and CDR2 (germline): LNHDA, SQIVND (reference sequence). CDR3 length: 18 residues. V lost 0 bases and J lost 5; bases outside the gene matches: 11. The CDR3 DNA sequence: TGTGCCAGTAGTATAGAGTTGGGGCTAGCGGGAGGGCAGAACGAGCAGTACTTC. Its protein product is CASSIELGLAGGQNEQYF.

The chain links TRBV10-3 to TRBJ1-5; no clear D. From germline, CDR1 is ENHRY and CDR2 SYGVKD. There are 13 residues in the CDR3. Trimming stripped 3 bases from V and 5 bases from J, with 8 bases between. CDR3: CAISDVGHQPQHF. CDR3 sequence (DNA): TGTGCCATCAGTGATGTTGGCCATCAGCCCCAGCATTTT.

The chain joins TRBV7-3 to TRBJ2-1; D not certain. Germline lookup yields CDR1 SGHTA and CDR2 FQGTGA. Trimming stripped 1 base from V and 3 bases from J, with 7 bases between. The CDR3 consists of 14 residues. CDR3 sequence reads: CASSLRPDYNEQFF. In nucleotides, the CDR3 is TGTGCCAGCAGCTTAAGGCCGGACTACAATGAGCAGTTCTTC.

The V call is TRBV7-2, the J call TRBJ2-7; TRBD2 matches 9 bases. CDR3 length: 15 amino acids. Looked up from germline, CDR1 is SGHTA and CDR2 is FQGNSA. The ends lost 5 bases at V and 4 bases at J; junction bases unmatched: 9. The DNA for the CDR3 is TGTGCCAGCAGCCTCAAGACTAGCGGAACTTACGAGCAGTACTTC. It encodes CASSLKTSGTYEQYF.

The gene calls are TRBV7-2 and TRBJ1-1; D is perhaps TRBD1 (5 bases). Trimming left V 6 bases short and J 6 bases short, with 17 bases between. Germline V lookup: CDR1 SGHTA, CDR2 FQGNSA. This CDR3 contains 14 residues. The CDR3 reads CASRPTGPGSEAFF. The CDR3 DNA reads TGTGCCAGCAGACCCACAGGTCCGGGCTCTGAAGCTTTCTTT.

J is TRBJ1-2 and V is TRBV6-5, with D unresolved. The CDR3 sequence is 14 residues long. CDR1 and CDR2 from the germline V gene are MNHEY and SVGAGI. V was trimmed by 4 bases and J by 6 bases, leaving 15 bases between them. CDR3 amino acids: CASSLTGEGHGYTF. The CDR3 bases are TGTGCCAGCAGTTTGACTGGCGAGGGCCATGGCTACACCTTC.

The chain has TRBV12-3 or TRBV12-4 and TRBJ1-1; possibly TRBD1 for D (5 bases). The CDR3 has 12 residues. The ends were cut back, 5 bases at V and 12 bases at J, with 16 bases in the middle. The CDR3 DNA is TGTGCCAGCAGTCCTGGGACTGCTTTGACTTTCTTT. Translated: CASSPGTALTFF.

The gene calls are TRBV7-2 and TRBJ2-7; 9 nucleotides align to TRBD1. This CDR3 region has 14 residues. CDR1 is SGHTA and CDR2 is FQGNSA in the germline V gene. V dropped 5 bases and J dropped 6; count of bases not matched to a gene: 8. The CDR3 spells CASSAGTGFGEQYF. DNA for the CDR3: TGTGCCAGCAGCGCCGGGACAGGGTTTGGCGAGCAGTACTTC.

The rearrangement uses TRBV7-2 and TRBJ2-1; D possibly corresponds to TRBD1 (6 bases). CDR1 and CDR2 (germline): SGHTA, FQGNSA. This CDR3 is built from 14 residues. The ends were cut back, 5 bases at V and 1 base at J, with 9 bases in the middle. DNA of the CDR3: TGTGCCAGCAGCCAGGGGCCGTCCTACAATGAGCAGTTCTTC. As protein: CASSQGPSYNEQFF.

The chain uses TRBV11-2 and TRBJ2-1; 8 nucleotides line up with TRBD1. Germline V gives CDR1 SGHAT, CDR2 FQNNGV. The junction had 17 bases not matched to a gene; V was cut back by 4 bases and J by 6 bases. The CDR3 has 18 amino acids. The DNA of the CDR3 is TGTGCCAGCAGCTCTCAACGGGTGACAGGGGTCTCCCCCAATGAGCAGTTCTTC. Translating gives CASSSQRVTGVSPNEQFF.

In this sample, this clone turned up a few times. The J gene is TRBJ2-1, the V gene TRBV9; D perhaps matches TRBD2 (6 bases). The germline CDR1 and CDR2 sequences are SGDLS and YYNGEE. The V end lost 4 bases, the J end lost 2 bases, and 10 bases lay between the germline ends. The length of the CDR3 is 14 residues. The CDR3 DNA reads as TGTGCCAGCAGCATCGGGACTCCCTACAATGAGCAGTTCTTC. This sequence encodes CASSIGTPYNEQFF.

The rearrangement links TRBV12-5 to TRBJ2-5; 12 bases are shared with TRBD2. The junction had 3 bases not matched to a gene; V was cut back by 2 bases and J by 5 bases. The CDR3 covers 15 residues. Germline values: CDR1 LGHNT, CDR2 FRNRAP. In nucleotides, the CDR3 is TGTGCTAGTGGTTTGAGACTAGCGGGAGTTGAGACCCAGTACTTC. Translating it yields CASGLRLAGVETQYF. Filled out from reference TRBV12-5 and TRBJ2-5, the complete variable domain reads DARVTQTPRHKVTEMGQEVTMRCQPILGHNTVFWYRQTMMQGLELLAYFRNRAPLDDSGMPKDRFSAEMPDATLATLKIQPSEPRDSAVYFCASGLRLAGVETQYFGPGTRLLVL.

The CDR3 DNA is TGTGCCAGCAGCTCCCCCCTGGAGGGAAGCGACAATGAGCAGTTCTTC. As protein: CASSSPLEGSDNEQFF. The genes are TRBV11-2 and TRBJ2-1; possibly TRBD2 for D (6 bases). V lost 4 bases to trimming and J lost 5 bases, with 18 bases between them. The CDR3 is 16 amino acids. Germline V lookup: CDR1 SGHAT, CDR2 FQNNGV. Full variable domain (outside the CDR3, taken from reference TRBV11-2 and TRBJ2-1): EAGVAQSPRYKIIEKRQSVAFWCNPISGHATLYWYQQILGQGPKLLIQFQNNGVVDDSQLPKDRFSAERLKGVDSTLKIQPAKLEDSAVYLCASSSPLEGSDNEQFFGPGTRLTVL.

The chain has TRBV20-1 and TRBJ1-2, with D uncertain. Germline V gene data show CDR1 as DFQATT and CDR2 as SNEGSKA (reference sequence). The CDR3 covers 12 residues. Trimming took 3 bases from V and 4 from J, leaving 9 bases between them. The CDR3 DNA reads as TGCAGTGCTAGTCAAGATTTCTATGGCTACACCTTC. Its protein is CSASQDFYGYTF.

The chain carries TRBV18 and TRBJ1-4; D is uncertain. This CDR3 is 18 amino acids long. Trimming pared 1 base from V and 0 bases from J, leaving 15 bases between. In germline, CDR1 is KGHSH, CDR2 LQKENI. The CDR3 sequence: CASSPQLIDTATNEKLFF. CDR3 sequence (DNA): TGTGCCAGCTCACCACAACTAATTGACACCGCAACTAATGAAAAACTGTTTTTT.

The rearrangement uses TRBV13 and TRBJ2-6; D is unclear. The CDR3 sequence is 16 residues long. V dropped 5 bases and J dropped 0 bases, with 11 bases sitting between them. Germline V lookup: CDR1 PRHDT, CDR2 FYEKMQ (reference sequence). CDR3 nucleotide sequence: TGTGCCAGCAGCATATATGGGGTCTCTGGGGCCAACGTCCTGACTTTC. Translating it yields CASSIYGVSGANVLTF.

This chain links TRBV4-2 with TRBJ1-4; a weak D match, TRBD1 (5 bases). V was clipped by 3 bases and J by 8 bases, with 16 bases between them. CDR1 is LGHNA and CDR2 is YNFKEQ in the germline V gene. This CDR3 has 15 residues. The CDR3 loop is CASSQAWGEREKLFF. DNA of the CDR3: TGTGCCAGCAGCCAGGCTTGGGGGGAAAGGGAAAAACTGTTTTTT.

V gene TRBV7-9 combines with J gene TRBJ1-6; 7 bases fit TRBD1. This CDR3 is 14 amino acids long. Losses at the gene ends were 4 bases for V and 4 bases for J; bases not matched to a gene: 1. The germline V gene has CDR1 SEHNR and CDR2 FQNEAQ (reference sequence). The CDR3 nucleotides read TGTGCCAGCAGCTGGGACAGATATAATTCACCCCTCCACTTT. Translated, it gives CASSWDRYNSPLHF.

The CDR3 bases are TGCGCCAGCAGCTTGAGCGGTGGCCAAGGGGAGCAGTTCTTC. Protein product: CASSLSGGQGEQFF. The chain is built from TRBV5-1 and TRBJ2-1, with a weak D call TRBD2 (5 bases). This CDR3 comprises 14 residues. Trimming removed 1 base at V and 10 bases at J, with 15 bases between. The germline gives CDR1 SGHRS, CDR2 YFSETQ.

The chain couples TRBV27 to TRBJ2-5, with D hard to call. The V end was cut by 7 bases, the J end by 4 bases, with 7 bases between. Germline V gene data show CDR1 as MNHEY and CDR2 as SMNVEV (reference sequence). The CDR3 spans 11 residues. CDR3 DNA sequence: TGTGCCAGCATGAGTCCAGAGACCCAGTACTTC. Translation gives CASMSPETQYF.

The chain combines TRBV11-2 with TRBJ2-3, with 11 bases aligning to TRBD1. The CDR3 loop spans 18 amino acids. CDR1 and CDR2 from the germline V gene are SGHAT and FQNNGV. V lost 1 base to trimming and J lost 3 bases; unmatched junction nucleotides: 9. CDR3 sequence (DNA): TGTGCCAGCAGCTTAGCCTCCTTCGGACAGGGGGCGACAGATACGCAGTATTTT. This translates into CASSLASFGQGATDTQYF.

This CDR3 reads CASSQRLAVTYEQYF. The CDR3 coding sequence is TGTGCCAGCAGCCAGCGACTAGCGGTCACCTACGAGCAGTACTTC. The J gene is TRBJ2-7, the V gene TRBV5-5, with 9 bases that match TRBD2. The CDR3 totals 15 residues. Trimming cost V 4 bases and J 2 bases; bases outside gene matches: 7. Germline V gene sequence: CDR1 SGHKS, CDR2 YYEKEE (reference sequence).

The chain recombines TRBV28 with TRBJ1-1; D possibly corresponds to TRBD1 (5 bases). Germline V gene data show CDR1 as MDHEN and CDR2 as SYDVKM. The CDR3 runs 15 residues. V dropped 6 bases and J dropped 1 base, with 15 bases sitting between them. CDR3 coding DNA: TGTGCCAGCAGAACGGAAGGGGCTACGAACACTGAAGCTTTCTTT. The encoded protein is CASRTEGATNTEAFF.

This rearrangement joins TRBV5-4 to TRBJ2-7; D may be TRBD1 (5 bases). V was trimmed by 4 bases and J by 6 bases, leaving 8 bases between them. There are 11 residues in the CDR3. Germline V lookup: CDR1 SGHNT, CDR2 YYREEE (reference sequence). CDR3 sequence (DNA): TGTGCCAGCAGCAGGGGTAGCGAGCAGTACTTC. Encoded protein: CASSRGSEQYF.

The chain links TRBV10-3 to TRBJ1-2, with D hard to call. Trimming shortened V by 0 bases and J by 8 bases, and 4 bases separated the two germline ends. Germline V gene data show CDR1 as ENHRY and CDR2 as SYGVKD. The CDR3 consists of 11 residues. Here the CDR3 reads CAISESWGYTF. Written as DNA, the CDR3 is TGTGCCATCAGTGAGTCGTGGGGCTACACCTTC.

The CDR3 bases are TGTGCCAGCAGCTTAGGGCCCGATTCACCCCTCCACTTT. It yields the protein CASSLGPDSPLHF. V is TRBV7-3 and J is TRBJ1-6; D is ambiguous. Trimming shortened V by 2 bases and J by 8 bases, and 7 bases separated the two germline ends. The germline gives CDR1 SGHTA, CDR2 FQGTGA. CDR3 length equals 13 residues.

This clone has only a few counts. V usage is TRBV7-8 and J usage is TRBJ2-5, with 11 bases aligning to TRBD2. The ends lost 3 bases at V and 5 bases at J; junction bases unmatched: 8. The CDR3 totals 16 residues. Germline V lookup: CDR1 SGHVS, CDR2 FQNEAQ. CDR3 sequence: CASSFPSGRRGETQYF. DNA of the CDR3: TGTGCCAGCAGCTTCCCTAGCGGGAGGAGGGGGGAGACCCAGTACTTC.

The rearrangement joins TRBV4-1 to TRBJ1-6; 8 nucleotides line up with TRBD1. Germline values: CDR1 MGHRA, CDR2 YSYEKL. Germline trimming cut 6 bases from V and 8 bases from J; bases unmatched to any gene: 6. CDR3 length equals 14 residues. The CDR3 DNA sequence: TGCGCCAGCAGGCCGACAGGGGCCGATTCACCCCTCCACTTT. Residues: CASRPTGADSPLHF.

This chain uses TRBV6-5 with TRBJ2-5; no clear D gene. This CDR3 comprises 15 residues. V was trimmed by 7 bases and J by 1 base, leaving 16 bases between them. Germline loops: CDR1 MNHEY, CDR2 SVGAGI. The CDR3 DNA reads TGTGCCAGCAAAACCAGTGAGGCTCTCCAAGAGACCCAGTACTTC. This encodes CASKTSEALQETQYF.

The J gene is TRBJ1-5, the V gene TRBV28; 11 bases are a match to TRBD1. This CDR3 is built from 17 residues. V gave up 10 bases and J gave up 2 bases; unmatched junction bases: 13. Germline CDR1 is MDHEN and CDR2 is SYDVKM. The CDR3 region is CATSTLGQGAGNQPQHF. The CDR3, as DNA: TGTGCCACCAGCACCCTCGGACAGGGGGCTGGCAATCAGCCCCAGCATTTT.

The V call is TRBV6-5, the J call TRBJ2-3; D is unresolved. CDR1 and CDR2 from the germline V gene are MNHEY and SVGAGI. The germline V and J ends were trimmed by 5 bases and 3 bases, with 12 bases remaining between them. The CDR3 has 14 amino acids. The CDR3 DNA is TGTGCCAGCAGTCTCCTCGGATCGACAGATACGCAGTATTTT. Its protein product is CASSLLGSTDTQYF.

This clone was observed a few times. The J gene is TRBJ1-1, the V gene TRBV19, with a weak D call TRBD1 (5 bases). This CDR3 region has 14 residues. The V gene's germline CDR1 is LNHDA and CDR2 SQIVND (reference sequence). The V end was cut by 1 base, the J end by 1 base, with 7 bases between. The CDR3 loop reads CASSIGTGNTEAFF. CDR3 DNA sequence: TGTGCCAGTAGTATAGGCACAGGGAACACTGAAGCTTTCTTT.